The clone carrying this T cell receptor beta chain was observed once. Its antigen remains unknown. The data originate from a study of T cell responses to AZD1222 COVID-19 vaccine. Study conclusions and caveats: After two AZD1222 doses, spike-specific TCR breadth and depth rose versus day 0.

The CDR3 is made up of 14 amino acids. J was trimmed by 6 bases and V by 5 bases; bases with no gene match: 6. Germline V gene lookup returns CDR1 MNHEY and CDR2 SVGEGT. The repertoire was sequenced with immunoSEQ multiplex PCR; TCRdb's copy has only in-frame clones and lacks some. This sample has under 150,000 clones, with more than 85% found just once. The source was peripheral blood, collected 28 days after the second AZD1222 dose. The TCR originated in an adult who received the AZD1222 COVID-19 vaccine. J is TRBJ2-2 and V is TRBV6-2 or TRBV6-3; 7 bases map to TRBD2. The CDR3 DNA reads as TGTGCCAGCAGTATGCTAGCGGAACCCGGGGAGCTGTTTTTT. As protein: CASSMLAEPGELFF.